This T cell receptor beta chain was captured in a study of blood T cell repertoires in COVID-19. Looked up from germline, CDR1 is ENHRY and CDR2 is SYGVKD. The CDR3 extends over 11 amino acids. V shed 11 bases and J 5 bases; nucleotides not matched to a gene: 2. The data were produced by immunoSEQ multiplex PCR, yet TCRdb's version contains in-frame clones alone and is incomplete. The sample shows about 140,000 clones, 70% to 85% of them seen only once. The sample consisted of PBMCs or T cells enriched from blood (not recorded which). The receptor was isolated from a woman between 18 and 30 years old who had been exposed to COVID-19. The V gene is TRBV10-3, the J gene TRBJ2-7; the match to TRBD2 covers 11 bases. The CDR3 nucleotides are TGTGCCTCTAGCGGGAGGAACGAGCAGTACTTC. Translated: CASSGRNEQYF.